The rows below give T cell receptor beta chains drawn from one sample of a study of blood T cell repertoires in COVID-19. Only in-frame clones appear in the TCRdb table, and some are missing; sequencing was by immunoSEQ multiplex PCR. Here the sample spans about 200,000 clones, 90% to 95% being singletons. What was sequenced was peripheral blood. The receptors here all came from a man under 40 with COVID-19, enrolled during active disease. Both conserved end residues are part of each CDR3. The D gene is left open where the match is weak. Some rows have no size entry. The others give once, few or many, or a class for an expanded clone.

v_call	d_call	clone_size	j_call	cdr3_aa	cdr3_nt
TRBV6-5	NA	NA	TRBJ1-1	CASRITGGRTEAFF	TGTGCCAGCCGAATCACAGGTGGGAGGACTGAAGCTTTCTTT
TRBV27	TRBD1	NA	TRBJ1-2	CASSLFTTGESGYTF	TGTGCCAGCAGTTTGTTTACCACAGGGGAAAGTGGCTACACCTTC
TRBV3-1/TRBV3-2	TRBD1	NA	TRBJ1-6	CASSQTTGTGDSPLHF	TGTGCCAGCAGCCAAACCACCGGGACAGGGGATTCACCCCTCCACTTT
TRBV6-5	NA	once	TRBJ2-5	CASSYRGNPQETQYF	TGTGCCAGCAGTTACCGTGGCAACCCCCAAGAGACCCAGTACTTC
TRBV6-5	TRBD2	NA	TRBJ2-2	CASSFQRGDTGELFF	TGTGCCAGCAGTTTCCAGCGGGGGGACACCGGGGAGCTGTTTTTT
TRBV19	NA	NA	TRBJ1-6	CASSISGYNNSPLHF	TGTGCCAGTAGTATCTCAGGATATAATAATTCACCCCTCCACTTT
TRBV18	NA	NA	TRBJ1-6	CASSQQGGDSPLHF	TGTGCCAGCTCACAACAGGGAGGGGATTCACCCCTCCACTTT
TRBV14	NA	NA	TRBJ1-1	CASSQLAEAFF	TGTGCCAGCAGCCAACTAGCTGAAGCTTTCTTT
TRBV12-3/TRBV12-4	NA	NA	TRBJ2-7	CASSSGAYEQYF	TGTGCCAGCAGCTCAGGGGCCTACGAGCAGTACTTC
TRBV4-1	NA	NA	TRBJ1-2	CASSPVGGYYGYTF	TGCGCCAGCAGCCCAGTGGGGGGTTACTATGGCTACACCTTC
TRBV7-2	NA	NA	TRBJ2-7	CASSSEGLSSYEQYF	TGTGCCAGCAGCTCCGAGGGACTTTCCTCCTACGAGCAGTACTTC
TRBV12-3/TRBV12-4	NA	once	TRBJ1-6	CASGQGNSPLHF	TGTGCCAGCGGTCAGGGTAATTCACCCCTCCACTTT
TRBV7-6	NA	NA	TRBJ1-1	CASSAGRPQGGTEAFF	TGTGCCAGCAGCGCGGGACGCCCTCAGGGCGGCACTGAAGCTTTCTTT
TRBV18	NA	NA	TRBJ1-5	CASSPGENQPQHF	TGTGCCAGCTCGCCGGGAGAAAATCAGCCCCAGCATTTT
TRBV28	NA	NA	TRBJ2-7	CASSPNYEQYF	TGTGCCAGCAGTCCTAACTACGAGCAGTACTTC
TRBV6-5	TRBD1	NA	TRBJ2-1	CASDRGPPGNEQFF	TGTGCCAGCGACAGGGGGCCACCAGGGAATGAGCAGTTCTTC
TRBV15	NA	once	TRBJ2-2	CATSRARGRNTGELFF	TGTGCCACCAGCAGAGCAAGGGGCAGGAACACCGGGGAGCTGTTTTTT
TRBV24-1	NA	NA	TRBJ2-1	CATSDRTKGSSYNEQFF	TGTGCCACCAGTGATCGGACTAAAGGGAGTTCCTACAATGAGCAGTTCTTC
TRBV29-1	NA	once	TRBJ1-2	CSVVMNYGYTF	TGCAGCGTTGTCATGAACTATGGCTACACCTTC
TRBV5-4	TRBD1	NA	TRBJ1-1	CASSPTLQGADTEAFF	TGTGCCAGCAGCCCTACATTACAGGGGGCGGACACTGAAGCTTTCTTT
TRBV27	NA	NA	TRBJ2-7	CASSSAQGAYEQYF	TGTGCCAGCAGTTCTGCACAGGGAGCCTACGAGCAGTACTTC
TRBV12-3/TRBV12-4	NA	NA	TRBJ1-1	CASSRDRNTEAFF	TGTGCCAGCAGTCGAGACAGGAACACTGAAGCTTTCTTT
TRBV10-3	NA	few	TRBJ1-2	CAISESIGDEGVDYGYTF	TGTGCCATCTCCGAGTCAATAGGGGACGAGGGGGTGGACTATGGCTACACCTTC
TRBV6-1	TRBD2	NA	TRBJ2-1	CASSDLGLAGGEQFF	TGTGCCAGCAGTGACCTGGGACTAGCGGGGGGGGAGCAGTTCTTC
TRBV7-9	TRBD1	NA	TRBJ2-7	CASSTDRDSYEQYF	TGTGCCAGCAGCACTGACAGGGACTCCTACGAGCAGTACTTC
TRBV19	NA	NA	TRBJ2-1	CASRQVNEQFF	TGTGCCAGTCGACAGGTTAATGAGCAGTTCTTC
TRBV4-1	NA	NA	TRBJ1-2	CASSQTGSRNYTF	TGCGCCAGCAGCCAAACAGGGAGTCGAAACTACACCTTC
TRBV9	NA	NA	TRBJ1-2	CASFRVNYGYTF	TGTGCCAGTTTCAGGGTTAACTATGGCTACACCTTC
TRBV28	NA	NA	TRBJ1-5	CASRSPGGNQPQHF	TGTGCCAGCAGGTCTCCAGGGGGCAATCAGCCCCAGCATTTT
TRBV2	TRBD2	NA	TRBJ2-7	CASRDTSGGYEQYF	TGTGCCAGCCGTGACACTAGCGGGGGATACGAGCAGTACTTC
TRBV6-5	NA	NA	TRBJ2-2	CASSSQGGELFF	TGTGCCAGCAGTTCTCAGGGCGGGGAGCTGTTTTTT
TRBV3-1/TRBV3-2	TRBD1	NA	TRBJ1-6	CASSQEGQAPNSPLHF	TGTGCCAGCAGCCAGGAAGGACAGGCCCCGAATTCACCCCTCCACTTT
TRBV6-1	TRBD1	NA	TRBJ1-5	CASSEAVDRASQPQHF	TGTGCCAGCAGTGAAGCCGTGGACAGGGCTAGTCAGCCCCAGCATTTT
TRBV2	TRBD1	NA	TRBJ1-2	CASSEYGRGDYGYTF	TGTGCCAGCAGTGAATATGGCAGGGGGGACTATGGCTACACCTTC
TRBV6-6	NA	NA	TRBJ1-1	CASGSGGHRAEAFF	TGTGCCAGCGGATCCGGGGGGCATCGTGCTGAAGCTTTCTTT
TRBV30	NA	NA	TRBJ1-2	CAWSDSYGYTF	TGTGCCTGGAGCGACAGCTATGGCTACACCTTC
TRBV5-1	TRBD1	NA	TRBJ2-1	CASTLGQQNEQFF	TGCGCCAGCACCCTGGGACAGCAAAATGAGCAGTTCTTC
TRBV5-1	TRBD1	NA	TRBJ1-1	CASSRTGGTSVNAEAFF	TGCGCCAGCAGCCGGACAGGGGGGACTTCAGTTAACGCTGAAGCTTTCTTT
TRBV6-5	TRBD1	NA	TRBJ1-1	CASTQGQGNTEAFF	TGTGCCAGCACCCAAGGACAGGGGAACACTGAAGCTTTCTTT
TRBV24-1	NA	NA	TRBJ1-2	CATSDRGGDGYTF	TGTGCCACCAGTGATCGGGGAGGGGATGGCTACACCTTC
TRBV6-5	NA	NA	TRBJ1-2	CASSYGPEEGYTF	TGTGCCAGCAGTTACGGGCCCGAAGAGGGCTACACCTTC
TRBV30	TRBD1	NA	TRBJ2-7	CAWRGGDRGYEQYF	TGTGCCTGGAGGGGAGGGGACAGGGGTTACGAGCAGTACTTC
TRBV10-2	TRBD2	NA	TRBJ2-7	CASSHLRLAGAATYEQYF	TGCGCCAGCAGTCACCTACGGTTAGCGGGGGCCGCGACCTACGAGCAGTACTTC
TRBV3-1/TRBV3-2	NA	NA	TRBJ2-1	CASSQDRVRHEQFF	TGTGCCAGCAGCCAAGACAGGGTCCGGCATGAGCAGTTCTTC
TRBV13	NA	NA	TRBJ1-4	CASSFRSQGATNEKLFF	TGTGCCAGCAGCTTTCGATCACAGGGAGCAACTAATGAAAAACTGTTTTTT
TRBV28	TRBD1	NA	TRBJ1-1	CASGVSQGARRGDTEAFF	TGTGCCAGCGGAGTATCACAGGGGGCGCGGCGAGGAGATACTGAAGCTTTCTTT
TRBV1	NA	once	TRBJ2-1	CTSSQERTSGGFYNEQFF	TGCACCAGCAGCCAAGAGCGGACTAGCGGGGGGTTCTACAATGAGCAGTTCTTC
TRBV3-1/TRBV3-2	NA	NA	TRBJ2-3	CASSLSGTSTDTQYF	TGTGCCAGCAGCCTTAGCGGCACTAGCACAGATACGCAGTATTTT
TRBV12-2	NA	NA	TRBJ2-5	CASRPRGRQRGATQETQYF	TGTGCAAGTCGCCCACGGGGCCGCCAGCGGGGGGCAACCCAAGAGACCCAGTACTTC
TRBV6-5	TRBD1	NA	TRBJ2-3	CASSYSKGAITDTQYF	TGTGCCAGCAGTTACTCGAAGGGGGCAATCACAGATACGCAGTATTTT
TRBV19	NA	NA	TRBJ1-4	CASSTLQTTNEKLFF	TGTGCCAGTAGTACGTTACAGACAACTAATGAAAAACTGTTTTTT
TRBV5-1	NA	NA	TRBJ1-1	CASSPRLGGEAFF	TGCGCCAGCAGCCCCAGGTTGGGGGGTGAAGCTTTCTTT
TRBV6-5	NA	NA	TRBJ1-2	CASSTGQITNYGYTF	TGTGCCAGCAGCACTGGACAGATAACTAACTATGGCTACACCTTC
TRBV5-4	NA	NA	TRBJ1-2	CASSLRRGGGYTF	TGTGCCAGCAGCTTGCGAAGGGGTGGTGGCTACACCTTC
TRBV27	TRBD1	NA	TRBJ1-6	CASRRGGQGRYNSPLHF	TGTGCCAGCAGGAGGGGGGGACAGGGCAGGTATAATTCACCCCTCCACTTT
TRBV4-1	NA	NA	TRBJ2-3	CASSQTGASDTQYF	TGCGCCAGCAGCCAGACTGGGGCCTCCGATACGCAGTATTTT
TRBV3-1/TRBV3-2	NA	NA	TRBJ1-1	CASRSGVNTEAFF	TGTGCCAGCAGGTCAGGGGTTAACACTGAAGCTTTCTTT
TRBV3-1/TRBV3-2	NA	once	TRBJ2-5	CASSPHRDILRETQYF	TGTGCCAGCAGCCCGCACCGGGACATACTTCGGGAGACCCAGTACTTC
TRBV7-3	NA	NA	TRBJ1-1	CASSSYRVTEAFF	TGTGCCAGCAGCTCATACAGGGTTACTGAAGCTTTCTTT